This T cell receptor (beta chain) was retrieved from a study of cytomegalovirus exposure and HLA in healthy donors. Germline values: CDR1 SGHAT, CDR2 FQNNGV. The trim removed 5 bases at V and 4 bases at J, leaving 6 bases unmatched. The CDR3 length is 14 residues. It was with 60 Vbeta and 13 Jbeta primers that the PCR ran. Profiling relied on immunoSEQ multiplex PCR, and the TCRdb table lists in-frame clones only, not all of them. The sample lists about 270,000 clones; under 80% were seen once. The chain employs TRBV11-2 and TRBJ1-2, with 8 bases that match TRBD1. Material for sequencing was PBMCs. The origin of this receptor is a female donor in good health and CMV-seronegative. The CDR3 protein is CASSPRTGTYGYTF. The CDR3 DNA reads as TGTGCCAGCAGCCCAAGGACAGGGACCTATGGCTACACCTTC.